This T cell receptor (beta chain) stems from a study of T cell responses to AZD1222 COVID-19 vaccine. Turning to the study itself: Combined were second doses at about 4 or about 12 weeks.

The CDR3 totals 13 residues. With 6 bases clipped from V and 6 bases from J, the junction kept 6 bases outside the gene matches. Per the germline V gene, CDR1 is SGDLS and CDR2 is YYNGEE. TCRdb's copy holds only in-frame clones and misses some; the assay was immunoSEQ multiplex PCR. The sample lists 75,000 to 100,000 clones, 85% to 90% occurring once. Specimen: peripheral blood, collected on day 0 of AZD1222 vaccination. The clonotype comes from an adult in good health. J is TRBJ2-7 and V is TRBV9; the match to TRBD1 covers 10 bases. CDR3 coding DNA: TGTGCCAGCACCTACCGGGACAGGGGCGAGCAGTACTTC. Translated: CASTYRDRGEQYF.